One sample yielded the 18 T cell receptor beta chains listed below, sequenced in a study of blood T cell repertoires in COVID-19. Measured with immunoSEQ multiplex PCR; TCRdb has only the in-frame clones, and not every one. Among roughly 290,000 clones listed, around 90% were seen once. Sequencing used PBMCs or T cells enriched from blood (not recorded which). The receptor set was obtained from a woman aged 18-35 years with acute COVID-19.

The rearrangement links TRBV19 to TRBJ1-5; possible D gene TRBD1, 5 bases. CDR1 and CDR2 (germline): LNHDA, SQIVND (reference sequence). V shed 2 bases and J shed 5 bases, with 7 bases lying between them. The CDR3 extends over 13 amino acids. CDR3 region: CASSIPGDQPQHF. The CDR3 DNA is TGTGCCAGTAGTATACCGGGGGATCAGCCCCAGCATTTT.

The chain links TRBV19 to TRBJ2-7; D is possibly TRBD2 (5 bases). The CDR3 spans 14 residues. V was pared by 5 bases and J by 2 bases, with 13 bases between. Germline values: CDR1 LNHDA, CDR2 SQIVND (reference sequence). CDR3 protein: CASSLGALTYEQYF. The CDR3 DNA reads as TGTGCCAGTAGTTTGGGAGCCTTAACCTACGAGCAGTACTTC.

The chain uses TRBV7-9 and TRBJ2-1; 10 bases are a match to TRBD2. The V and J ends lost 5 bases and 2 bases, in that order; junction bases with no gene match: 9. This CDR3 is built from 17 residues. Germline lookup yields CDR1 SEHNR and CDR2 FQNEAQ (reference sequence). The CDR3 DNA reads as TGTGCCAGCAGCCCCCGGACTAGCGGCCTCACCTACAATGAGCAGTTCTTC. Residues: CASSPRTSGLTYNEQFF.

V gene TRBV7-2 combines with J gene TRBJ2-7; 8 bases are a match to TRBD1. The CDR3 is made up of 14 amino acids. The germline V gene has CDR1 SGHTA and CDR2 FQGNSA. V shed 3 bases, J shed 0 bases, and the junction held 1 base outside the gene matches. CDR3 amino acids: CASSLQGASYEQYF. DNA for the CDR3: TGTGCCAGCAGCTTGCAGGGGGCCTCCTACGAGCAGTACTTC.

The V call is TRBV27, the J call TRBJ1-5, with 8 bases matching TRBD1. Trimming removed 2 bases from V and 9 bases from J; junction bases left unmatched: 6. CDR1 MNHEY and CDR2 SMNVEV come from the germline V gene (reference sequence). The CDR3 is made up of 14 amino acids. CDR3 bases: TGTGCCAGCAGTTTAGGTCAGGGGGCTCGGCCCCAGCATTTT. This sequence encodes CASSLGQGARPQHF.

V and J are TRBV6-1 and TRBJ2-1; TRBD1 is a possible D gene (6 bases). Germline-derived CDR1 and CDR2 are MNHNS and SASEGT. V lost 4 bases and J lost 0, with 16 bases in between. The CDR3 extends over 17 amino acids. The CDR3 reads CASSVFGRGSSYNEQFF. CDR3 DNA: TGTGCCAGCAGTGTGTTTGGCAGGGGCAGCTCCTACAATGAGCAGTTCTTC.

V and J are TRBV28 and TRBJ2-7; the match to TRBD2 covers 15 bases. The CDR3 runs 18 residues. V lost 5 bases and J lost 4; bases outside the gene matches: 12. Germline-derived CDR1 and CDR2 are MDHEN and SYDVKM. Here the CDR3 reads CASSPGTSGRSRHYEQYF. The DNA for the CDR3 is TGTGCCAGCAGTCCCGGGACTAGCGGGAGGTCCCGCCATTACGAGCAGTACTTC.

The rearrangement links TRBV30 to TRBJ1-6; TRBD1 might be the D (5 bases). Trimming removed 5 bases from V and 3 bases from J, with 20 bases in between. The germline CDR1 and CDR2 sequences are GTSNPN and SVGIG (reference sequence). The CDR3 sequence is 17 residues long. The chain's CDR3 is CAWRNRQQFSYNSPLHF. The CDR3 DNA sequence: TGTGCCTGGCGCAACAGACAGCAGTTCAGCTATAATTCACCCCTCCACTTT.

The chain combines TRBV19 with TRBJ2-3; TRBD2 is a possible D gene (5 bases). Germline V CDR1 and CDR2: LNHDA, SQIVND (reference sequence). The V gene lost 5 bases and the J gene lost 5 bases, with 17 bases spanning the gap. The CDR3 sequence is 15 residues long. The CDR3 DNA reads as TGTGCCAGTAGTCCCACCTCTCGAGGGCGAGATACGCAGTATTTT. Protein sequence: CASSPTSRGRDTQYF.

The rearrangement joins TRBV9 to TRBJ2-3; 12 bases fit TRBD2. The V gene end was trimmed by 3 bases and the J gene end by 9 bases; junction bases not matched to a gene: 14. CDR1 is SGDLS and CDR2 is YYNGEE in the germline V gene. The CDR3 totals 17 residues. CDR3 DNA: TGTGCCAGCAGCGCGGGACTAGCGGGCGACTTTTCCCCCACGCAGTATTTT. As protein: CASSAGLAGDFSPTQYF.

V gene TRBV11-2 combines with J gene TRBJ1-1, with D possibly being TRBD1 (6 bases). Trimming cost V 1 base and J 5 bases, with 26 bases left between them. The CDR3 runs to 19 residues. Germline CDR1 and CDR2: SGHAT and FQNNGV. The CDR3: CASSLGAILRGTSETEAFF. CDR3 nucleotide sequence: TGTGCCAGCAGCTTAGGGGCAATACTCAGGGGAACATCGGAAACTGAAGCTTTCTTT.

The rearrangement uses TRBV5-1 and TRBJ2-2, with 8 positions matching TRBD1. CDR1 is SGHRS and CDR2 is YFSETQ in the germline V gene. CDR3 length: 16 amino acids. V lost 1 base and J lost 4; bases outside the gene matches: 6. The CDR3 is CASSLQGAGTTGELFF. The CDR3 DNA reads as TGCGCCAGCAGCTTGCAGGGGGCCGGTACCACCGGGGAGCTGTTTTTT.

The rearrangement uses TRBV10-2 and TRBJ2-1, with 9 nucleotides matching TRBD1. This CDR3 comprises 19 residues. Germline V gene lookup returns CDR1 WSHSY and CDR2 SAAADI. With V trimmed by 6 bases and J by 5 bases, 20 bases remained unmatched. The CDR3 sequence is CASRAGPGQGGLGHNEQFF. The CDR3 DNA reads TGCGCCAGCAGAGCTGGCCCGGGACAGGGTGGGCTCGGGCACAATGAGCAGTTCTTC.

This chain links TRBV6-6 with TRBJ2-7, with no clear D. Germline loops: CDR1 MNHNY, CDR2 SVGAGI (reference sequence). V lost 2 bases and J lost 6, with 5 bases in between. The CDR3 length is 11 residues. This CDR3 reads CASSYAGEQYF. The CDR3 bases are TGTGCCAGCAGTTACGCCGGCGAGCAGTACTTC.

V usage is TRBV30 and J usage is TRBJ2-1, with 11 positions matching TRBD2. The germline gives CDR1 GTSNPN, CDR2 SVGIG (reference sequence). Losses at the gene ends were 1 base for V and 3 bases for J; bases not matched to a gene: 2. The CDR3 has 15 residues. The CDR3 loop reads CAWSGLAGHYNEQFF. CDR3 in DNA: TGTGCCTGGAGTGGACTAGCGGGACACTACAATGAGCAGTTCTTC.

The chain recombines TRBV6-6 with TRBJ1-3, with D perhaps TRBD1 (5 bases). The germline CDR1 and CDR2 sequences are MNHNY and SVGAGI (reference sequence). The V end was cut by 2 bases, the J end by 1 base, with 9 bases between. The CDR3 length is 15 residues. CDR3 in DNA: TGTGCCAGCAGTTACCAGGGAGGGTCTGGAAACACCATATATTTT. It encodes CASSYQGGSGNTIYF.

The rearrangement links TRBV5-4 to TRBJ2-2, with D perhaps TRBD1 (5 bases). The V gene lost 0 bases and the J gene lost 6 bases, with 9 bases spanning the gap. Germline CDR1 reads SGHNT; CDR2 reads YYREEE (reference sequence). The CDR3 spans 14 residues. CDR3 in DNA: TGTGCCAGCAGCTTGGCAGGGATTGCCGGGGAGCTGTTTTTT. This encodes CASSLAGIAGELFF. The variable domain in full, completed from reference TRBV5-4 and TRBJ2-2, reads ETGVTQSPTHLIKTRGQQVTLRCSSQSGHNTVSWYQQALGQGPQFIFQYYREEENGRGNFPPRFSGLQFPNYSSELNVNALELDDSALYLCASSLAGIAGELFFGEGSRLTVL.

The DNA of the CDR3 is TGTGCCAGCAGGGTTGGGACCTCAGGGGCGCAAGCTTTCTTT. It yields the protein CASRVGTSGAQAFF. The gene calls are TRBV6-5 and TRBJ1-1; tentative D call: TRBD1 (6 bases). Trimming pared 6 bases from V and 9 bases from J, leaving 20 bases between. The CDR3 consists of 14 residues. The germline V gene encodes CDR1 MNHEY and CDR2 SVGAGI.